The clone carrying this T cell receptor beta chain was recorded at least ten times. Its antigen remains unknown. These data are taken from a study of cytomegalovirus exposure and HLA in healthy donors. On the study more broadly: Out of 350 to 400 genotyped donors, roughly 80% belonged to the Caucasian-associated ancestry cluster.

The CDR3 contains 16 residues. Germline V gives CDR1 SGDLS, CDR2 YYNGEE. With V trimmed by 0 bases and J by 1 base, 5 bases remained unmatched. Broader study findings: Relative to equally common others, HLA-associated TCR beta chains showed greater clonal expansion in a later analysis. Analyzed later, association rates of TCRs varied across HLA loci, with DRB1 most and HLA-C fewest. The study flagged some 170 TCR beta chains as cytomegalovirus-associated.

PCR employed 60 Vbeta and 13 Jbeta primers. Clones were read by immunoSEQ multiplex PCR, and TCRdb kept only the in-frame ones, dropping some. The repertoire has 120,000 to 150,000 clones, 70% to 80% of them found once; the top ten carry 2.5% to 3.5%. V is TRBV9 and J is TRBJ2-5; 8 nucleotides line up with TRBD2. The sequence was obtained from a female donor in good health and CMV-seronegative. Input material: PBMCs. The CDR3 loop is CASSVAAGGLQETQYF. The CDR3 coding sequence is TGTGCCAGCAGCGTAGCGGCGGGGGGACTCCAAGAGACCCAGTACTTC.